Shown below are 27 T cell receptor beta chains from a single sample sequenced in a study of identical twins. TCRdb used MiXCR to reprocess the 5' RACE reads, holding one entry per CDR3 protein. Among around 680,000 distinct CDR3 sequences listed, 8.5% to 9% were seen once. This sample was shared with a second study, whose subject was yellow fever vaccine responses in identical twins.

The sample taken for sequencing was PBMCs. The receptor set was obtained from a woman aged 18 to 35 in good health.

This chain links TRBV29-1 with TRBJ2-3; the D gene is possibly TRBD1 (6 bases). The CDR3 length is 13 residues. Deletions cut 7 bases from V and 0 bases from J, with 11 bases between. Per the germline V gene, CDR1 is SQVTM and CDR2 is ANQGSEA. CDR3 in amino acids: CSGGHLSTDTQYF. DNA for the CDR3: TGCAGCGGGGGACATCTTAGCACAGATACGCAGTATTTT.

This clonotype was seen repeatedly, ten times or more. The chain recombines TRBV5-1 with TRBJ2-2, with D perhaps TRBD2 (6 bases). This CDR3 comprises 15 residues. Germline V lookup: CDR1 SGHRS, CDR2 YFSETQ. Trimming left V 4 bases short and J 3 bases short, with 13 bases between. CDR3 protein: CASSQKAGHTGELFF. DNA for the CDR3: TGCGCCAGCAGCCAGAAAGCGGGCCACACCGGGGAGCTGTTTTTT.

This chain links TRBV3-1 with TRBJ2-4; D not certain. Germline values: CDR1 LGHDT, CDR2 YNNKEL (reference sequence). The ends were cut back, 6 bases at V and 0 bases at J, with 9 bases in the middle. This CDR3 is 14 amino acids long. This CDR3 reads CASSDTLAKNIQYF. Here the CDR3 DNA reads TGTGCCAGCAGTGACACATTAGCCAAAAACATTCAGTACTTC.

The V and J genes are TRBV7-2 and TRBJ1-1; 7 bases are shared with TRBD1. V lost 1 base and J lost 8; bases outside the gene matches: 4. The V gene's germline CDR1 is SGHTA and CDR2 FQGNSA. The CDR3 loop spans 13 amino acids. The CDR3 region has the DNA TGTGCCAGCAGCTTAGTAGGGGACAGAGAAGCTTTCTTT. This sequence encodes CASSLVGDREAFF.

In its sample, this clonotype was seen a few times. The chain employs TRBV10-3 and TRBJ2-1, with D tentatively TRBD1 (6 bases). Germline V CDR1 and CDR2: ENHRY, SYGVKD. The CDR3 is 16 residues long. Trimming removed 7 bases from V and 6 bases from J, with 22 bases in between. The DNA of the CDR3 is TGTGCCATCACCATATCTGTTCAACAGGGAATCAATGAGCAGTTCTTC. Encoded protein: CAITISVQQGINEQFF.

V is TRBV14 and J is TRBJ1-4; D gene uncertain. V was cut by 4 bases and J by 4 bases, with 7 bases left in between. The V gene's germline CDR1 is SGHDN and CDR2 FVKESK. There are 13 residues in the CDR3. CDR3 sequence: CASSRGLNEKLFF. CDR3 DNA sequence: TGTGCCAGCAGCCGCGGACTTAATGAAAAACTGTTTTTT.

This chain uses TRBV10-3 with TRBJ1-3, with 9 bases aligning to TRBD1. The trim removed 10 bases at V and 4 bases at J, leaving 5 bases unmatched. Germline values: CDR1 ENHRY, CDR2 SYGVKD. This CDR3 comprises 13 residues. This CDR3 reads CATTGGPGNTIYF. CDR3 DNA sequence: TGTGCCACCACAGGGGGCCCCGGAAACACCATATATTTT.

This clonotype turned up a few times. The chain is built from TRBV24-1 and TRBJ2-1; D possibly corresponds to TRBD2 (5 bases). This CDR3 is built from 14 residues. The V and J ends lost 1 base and 6 bases respectively, with 9 bases between them. CDR1 and CDR2 (germline): KGHDR, SFDVKD. CDR3 sequence: CATSDFRLANEQFF. The CDR3 bases are TGTGCCACCAGTGATTTTCGCCTAGCCAATGAGCAGTTCTTC.

The CDR3 protein is CASSLALSSETYEQYF. CDR3 sequence (DNA): TGCGCCAGCAGCTTGGCGTTGTCGTCGGAGACCTACGAGCAGTACTTC. The chain joins TRBV5-1 to TRBJ2-7, with D uncertain. Germline V gene data show CDR1 as SGHRS and CDR2 as YFSETQ. The germline V and J ends were trimmed by 0 bases and 2 bases, with 15 bases remaining between them. The CDR3 extends over 16 amino acids.

The rearrangement uses TRBV18 and TRBJ2-3; D possibly corresponds to TRBD1 (5 bases). The CDR3 is 16 amino acids. Trimming cost V 1 base and J 1 base, with 12 bases left between them. Germline values: CDR1 KGHSH, CDR2 LQKENI. CDR3 DNA: TGTGCCAGCTCACCACAGACAGCCTGGGGCACAGATACGCAGTATTTT. It codes for CASSPQTAWGTDTQYF.

This clonotype was counted a few times. V and J are TRBV5-6 and TRBJ2-7; 7 positions agree with TRBD1. The CDR3 spans 14 residues. V trimming: 1 base; J trimming: 3 bases; junction bases outside the gene matches: 4. In germline, CDR1 is SGHDT, CDR2 YYEEEE. DNA for the CDR3: TGTGCCAGCAGCTTGAGGGGACAGTTCTACGAGCAGTACTTC. Encoded protein: CASSLRGQFYEQYF.

This clonotype was seen a handful of times. This sequence joins TRBV15 and TRBJ2-3; D is tentatively TRBD1 or TRBD2 (5 bases each). The germline V gene has CDR1 LNHNV and CDR2 YYDKDF (reference sequence). Deletions cut 5 bases from V and 5 bases from J, with 20 bases between. This CDR3 comprises 16 residues. CDR3 sequence (DNA): TGTGCCACCAGCGGGGGAGCCGCCAATAGAAAAGATACGCAGTATTTT. It yields the protein CATSGGAANRKDTQYF.

The sample holds many counts of this clonotype. V and J are TRBV3-1 and TRBJ1-5; 12 nucleotides match TRBD1. J lost 6 bases, V lost 3 bases, and 3 bases had no gene match. The CDR3 covers 15 residues. Germline CDR1 reads LGHDT; CDR2 reads YNNKEL (reference sequence). Written as DNA, the CDR3 is TGTGCCAGCAGCCAGGGACAGGGGGCTTTTCAGCCCCAGCATTTT. Its translation is CASSQGQGAFQPQHF.

V usage is TRBV9 and J usage is TRBJ2-1; D may be TRBD1 or TRBD2 (6 bases each). Trimming shortened V by 0 bases and J by 0 bases, and 10 bases separated the two germline ends. There are 16 residues in the CDR3. In germline, CDR1 is SGDLS, CDR2 YYNGEE. As DNA, the CDR3 is TGTGCCAGCAGCGTAGGGGGGGCCAGCTCCTACAATGAGCAGTTCTTC. Residues: CASSVGGASSYNEQFF.

The chain joins TRBV12-3 or TRBV12-4 to TRBJ1-5; D is uncertain. CDR3 length: 13 amino acids. V was trimmed by 8 bases and J by 1 base, leaving 9 bases between them. The CDR3 region is CASEPGSNQPQHF. CDR3 nucleotide sequence: TGTGCCAGCGAGCCTGGGAGCAATCAGCCCCAGCATTTT.

The V call is TRBV11-2, the J call TRBJ2-3; 7 nucleotides line up with TRBD2. J gave up 2 bases and V 5 bases, and 10 bases lay outside the gene matches. The CDR3 spans 16 residues. In germline, CDR1 is SGHAT, CDR2 FQNNGV. The CDR3, as DNA: TGTGCCAGCAGCACAGATAGCGGGCCACTCACAGATACGCAGTATTTT. Translated: CASSTDSGPLTDTQYF.

This clonotype was recorded a few times. This chain joins TRBV6-1 and TRBJ2-7, with a weak D call TRBD2 (6 bases). The CDR3 is 15 amino acids. Trimming removed 6 bases at V and 5 bases at J, with 20 bases between. The V gene's germline CDR1 is MNHNS and CDR2 SASEGT. CDR3 bases: TGTGCCAGCAGCCTCCGGGGGATATATGGGGACGAGCAGTACTTC. It encodes CASSLRGIYGDEQYF.

J is TRBJ2-7 and V is TRBV7-2; D unclear. Germline-derived CDR1 and CDR2 are SGHTA and FQGNSA. V lost 1 base and J lost 5, with 9 bases in between. The CDR3 spans 13 residues. CDR3: CASSLVQSHEQYF. CDR3 coding DNA: TGTGCCAGCAGCTTAGTACAGAGCCACGAGCAGTACTTC. The full variable domain, with the rest looked up from reference TRBV7-2 and TRBJ2-7, is GAGVSQSPSNKVTEKGKDVELRCDPISGHTALYWYRQSLGQGLEFLIYFQGNSAPDKSGLPSDRFSAERTGGSVSTLTIQRTQQEDSAVYLCASSLVQSHEQYFGPGTRLTVT.

This clonotype came up a few times. The chain employs TRBV9 and TRBJ2-7; a possible D gene is TRBD2 (6 bases). CDR1 and CDR2 (germline): SGDLS, YYNGEE. CDR3 length equals 13 residues. V lost 3 bases and J lost 4, with 11 bases in between. CDR3 nucleotides: TGTGCCAGCAGCGCGCCGGGACTTTACGAGCAGTACTTC. Translating gives CASSAPGLYEQYF.

This clonotype has a count of ten or more. One junction end does not reproduce the germline sequence, and a read error may be involved. The rearrangement links TRBV7-9 to TRBJ2-7, with D maybe TRBD1 (6 bases). From germline, CDR1 is SEHNR and CDR2 FQNEAQ (reference sequence). The CDR3 totals 12 residues. The chain's CDR3 is CASSLQGYEQYF. CDR3 nucleotides: TGCGCCAGCAGCCTACAGGGCTACGAGCAGTACTTC.

As to this clonotype: Given a much more abundant clone one base away, this may be a read error. The rearrangement links TRBV5-1 to TRBJ2-7; D possibly corresponds to TRBD1 (6 bases). Germline CDR1 reads SGHRS; CDR2 reads YFSETQ. CDR3 length equals 14 residues. V lost 3 bases, J lost 5 bases, and 15 bases lay in between. The chain's CDR3 is CASSSGARVHEQYF. The CDR3, as DNA: TGCGCCAGCAGCTCAGGGGCTCGGGTTCACGAGCAGTACTTC.

This clonotype was counted a few times. This chain connects TRBV20-1 to TRBJ2-3; 8 positions agree with TRBD2. The CDR3 loop spans 16 amino acids. The V gene end was trimmed by 3 bases and the J gene end by 3 bases; junction bases not matched to a gene: 11. Looked up from germline, CDR1 is DFQATT and CDR2 is SNEGSKA (reference sequence). CDR3 region: CSASPPGLDFTDTQYF. In DNA form, the CDR3 reads TGCAGTGCTAGCCCCCCGGGACTAGATTTTACAGATACGCAGTATTTT.

This clonotype was detected only a few times. The chain carries TRBV20-1 and TRBJ2-2; D remains unclear. Germline V lookup: CDR1 DFQATT, CDR2 SNEGSKA (reference sequence). Trimming cost V 4 bases and J 4 bases, with 10 bases left between them. This CDR3 comprises 13 residues. The CDR3 DNA sequence: TGCAGTGCTACGGGCAGACTCACCGGGGAGCTGTTTTTT. Its translation: CSATGRLTGELFF.

Only a few counts were recorded for this clonotype. The gene calls are TRBV11-3 and TRBJ2-3, with 12 bases matching TRBD2. This CDR3 is built from 17 residues. The V gene end was trimmed by 5 bases and the J gene end by 4 bases; junction bases not matched to a gene: 10. Germline V lookup: CDR1 SGHNT, CDR2 YENEEA. DNA of the CDR3: TGTGCCAGCAGCCAGACTAGCGGGAGTTTCAAGCCAGATACGCAGTATTTT. This gives the protein CASSQTSGSFKPDTQYF.

This clonotype appeared a few times. Possible read error: a much larger clone is one base away. The chain recombines TRBV7-2 with TRBJ2-3; D might be TRBD1 or TRBD2, each matching 6 bases. From germline, CDR1 is SGHTA and CDR2 FQGNSA. V gave up 3 bases and J gave up 2 bases, with 9 bases separating them. This CDR3 comprises 14 residues. The CDR3 DNA is TGTGCCAGCAGCTTCGCGGGACACACAGATACGCAGTATTTT. Encoded protein: CASSFAGHTDTQYF.

This clonotype was counted only a few times. This chain uses TRBV29-1 with TRBJ2-7; tentative D call: TRBD1 (6 bases). Germline V lookup: CDR1 SQVTM, CDR2 ANQGSEA. Trimming cost V 0 bases and J 3 bases, with 9 bases left between them. There are 13 residues in the CDR3. The CDR3 sequence is CSVEEQGLYEQYF. CDR3 coding DNA: TGCAGCGTTGAAGAGCAGGGGCTCTACGAGCAGTACTTC.

The rearrangement uses TRBV4-2 and TRBJ2-2; unclear D gene. V was clipped by 1 base and J by 4 bases, with 1 base between them. CDR3 length: 12 residues. CDR1 and CDR2 (germline): LGHNA, YNFKEQ. The CDR3 spells CASSQATGELFF. In DNA, the CDR3 is TGTGCCAGCAGCCAAGCCACCGGGGAGCTGTTTTTT.